Shown below are 21 T cell receptor beta chains from a single sample sequenced in a study of chemoradiotherapy in HPV16-positive cancers. The method was immunoSEQ multiplex PCR; TCRdb's version includes in-frame clones alone and lacks a portion of them. The sample shows around 62,000 clones, roughly 90% of them seen only once. The sequencing here drew on blood, taken from a patient who underwent chemoradiotherapy. All receptors come from a human donor with HPV-associated anogenital cancer.

The chain is built from TRBV28 and TRBJ1-5; 7 bases match TRBD1. The V gene end was trimmed by 6 bases and the J gene end by 6 bases; junction bases not matched to a gene: 11. This CDR3 has 15 residues. From germline, CDR1 is MDHEN and CDR2 SYDVKM. CDR3 residues: CASSPTQGGSQPQHF. Written as DNA, the CDR3 is TGTGCCAGCAGCCCTACCCAGGGGGGGAGTCAGCCCCAGCATTTT.

The chain has TRBV4-1 and TRBJ2-5; D possibly uses TRBD1 or TRBD2 (5 bases each). The J call is in doubt because the DNA end fits TRBJ2-7 better. The CDR3 contains 15 residues. Germline V lookup: CDR1 MGHRA, CDR2 YSYEKL. CDR3 nucleotides: TGCGCCAGCAGCCAAGAGTGGGGGTCGGCTTACGAGCAGTACTTC. Translation: CASSQEWGSAYEQYF.

V usage is TRBV4-1 and J usage is TRBJ2-5; 7 bases match TRBD2. The CDR3 is 14 residues long. Germline V gene lookup returns CDR1 MGHRA and CDR2 YSYEKL. The ends lost 5 bases at V and 5 bases at J; junction bases unmatched: 8. As DNA, the CDR3 is TGCGCCAGCAGCTCGAGCGGGGTTTCGGAGACCCAGTACTTC. This gives the protein CASSSSGVSETQYF.

The chain carries TRBV5-1 and TRBJ1-6; TRBD1 matches 7 bases. Germline CDR1 is SGHRS and CDR2 is YFSETQ. The CDR3 covers 15 residues. Trimming took 2 bases from V and 5 from J; bases not matched to a gene: 4. The DNA for the CDR3 is TGCGCCAGCAGCTTTGGGACAGTAGATAATTCACCCCTCCACTTT. Translating it yields CASSFGTVDNSPLHF.

V and J are TRBV9 and TRBJ2-7, with unresolved D. V lost 4 bases and J 2 bases, leaving 13 bases between the germline ends. Germline-derived CDR1 and CDR2 are SGDLS and YYNGEE. The CDR3 is 14 residues long. CDR3 in amino acids: CASSPQVGTYEQYF. The CDR3 coding sequence is TGTGCCAGCAGCCCCCAGGTGGGAACCTACGAGCAGTACTTC.

This clone was recorded a few times. The CDR3 loop reads CASTSLGNRDGYTF. In DNA, the CDR3 is TGTGCCAGTACTTCTCTAGGTAACAGGGATGGCTACACCTTC. This chain connects TRBV19 to TRBJ1-2, with TRBD1 as a possible D gene (6 bases). Germline V lookup: CDR1 LNHDA, CDR2 SQIVND (reference sequence). V lost 7 bases, J lost 6 bases, and 18 bases lay in between. CDR3 length equals 14 residues.

The CDR3 is CASSPGQGGIYGYTF. DNA of the CDR3: TGTGCCAGCTCACCCGGACAGGGGGGGATCTATGGCTACACCTTC. The chain links TRBV18 to TRBJ1-2; 10 nucleotides match TRBD1. Germline V gene data show CDR1 as KGHSH and CDR2 as LQKENI. The junction had 5 bases not matched to a gene; V was cut back by 3 bases and J by 4 bases. This CDR3 has 15 residues.

CDR3 residues: CSARTEKMNTEAFF. The CDR3, as DNA: TGCAGCGCCCGGACGGAGAAGATGAACACTGAAGCTTTCTTT. The V and J genes are TRBV29-1 and TRBJ1-1; D uncertain. The length of the CDR3 is 14 residues. Looked up from germline, CDR1 is SQVTM and CDR2 is ANQGSEA. Trimming shortened V by 7 bases and J by 0 bases, and 15 bases separated the two germline ends.

The gene calls are TRBV25-1 and TRBJ1-1; TRBD1 is a possible D gene (5 bases). Germline CDR1 and CDR2: MGHDK and SYGVNS. The germline V and J ends were trimmed by 6 bases and 5 bases, with 16 bases remaining between them. The CDR3 extends over 14 amino acids. The CDR3 DNA follows: TGTGCCAGCAGCTTTCAGGGAGTTGAGACTGAAGCTTTCTTT. Translated: CASSFQGVETEAFF.

This chain uses TRBV28 with TRBJ2-7; D is tentatively TRBD1 or TRBD2 (5 bases each). Trimming pared 5 bases from V and 0 bases from J, leaving 14 bases between. Germline V CDR1 and CDR2: MDHEN, SYDVKM. The CDR3 is 15 amino acids. CDR3: CASSVAGTVSYEQYF. In DNA, the CDR3 is TGTGCCAGCAGTGTTGCCGGGACGGTCTCCTACGAGCAGTACTTC.

The CDR3 DNA sequence: TGTGCCAGCAGCCATCGGGGGCAGGGCGTCCGCAATGAGCAGTTCTTC. Protein sequence: CASSHRGQGVRNEQFF. The rearrangement joins TRBV7-3 to TRBJ2-1; D tentatively fits TRBD1 or TRBD2 (6 bases each). The CDR3 has 16 residues. Between the trimmed V and J ends, which lost 5 bases and 6 bases, there was a span of 20 bases. CDR1 is SGHTA and CDR2 is FQGTGA in the germline V gene.

The chain is built from TRBV6-6 and TRBJ1-2; 12 bases are shared with TRBD1. This CDR3 region has 16 residues. V shed 2 bases and J 2 bases; nucleotides not matched to a gene: 3. Germline loops: CDR1 MNHNY, CDR2 SVGAGI (reference sequence). CDR3 amino acids: CASSYRGQGANYGYTF. CDR3 nucleotides: TGTGCCAGCAGTTACCGGGGACAGGGGGCGAACTATGGCTACACCTTC.

This chain connects TRBV5-1 to TRBJ2-7; D gene ambiguous. V lost 2 bases to trimming and J lost 3 bases, with 9 bases between them. Germline V CDR1 and CDR2: SGHRS, YFSETQ. The CDR3 consists of 13 residues. CDR3 loop: CASSLSQHYEQYF. CDR3 in DNA: TGCGCCAGCAGCTTAAGCCAGCACTACGAGCAGTACTTC.

The chain carries TRBV27 and TRBJ1-2, with 9 bases identical to TRBD1. Germline assignment: CDR1 MNHEY and CDR2 SMNVEV (reference sequence). J was trimmed by 8 bases and V by 5 bases; bases with no gene match: 15. This CDR3 has 16 amino acids. CDR3 sequence: CASSNRQGGTRYGYTF. CDR3 nucleotide sequence: TGTGCCAGCAGTAACCGACAGGGGGGCACCCGGTACGGCTACACCTTC.

The chain joins TRBV6-5 to TRBJ2-2; 8 nucleotides match TRBD1. Germline CDR1 and CDR2: MNHEY and SVGAGI. The CDR3 contains 16 residues. J lost 6 bases, V lost 0 bases, and 6 bases had no gene match. Written as DNA, the CDR3 is TGTGCCAGCAGTTACTCGGGGACAGGCTCGGCCGGGGAGCTGTTTTTT. This gives the protein CASSYSGTGSAGELFF.

In its sample, this clone was seen once. This chain links TRBV19 with TRBJ1-1; 7 positions match TRBD1. V dropped 5 bases and J dropped 4; count of bases not matched to a gene: 7. Germline lookup yields CDR1 LNHDA and CDR2 SQIVND (reference sequence). This CDR3 comprises 14 residues. CDR3 residues: CASSQTGQSTEAFF. CDR3 nucleotides: TGTGCCAGTAGTCAGACAGGGCAAAGCACTGAAGCTTTCTTT.

The chain combines TRBV23-1 with TRBJ2-3; no clear D gene. TRBV23-1 is an ORF, with its function uncertain. Trimming stripped 2 bases from V and 0 bases from J, with 12 bases between. CDR3 length: 16 amino acids. The DNA of the CDR3 is TGCGCCAGCAGTCAACGGGTACGGTGTAGCACAGATACGCAGTATTTT. Its protein product is CASSQRVRCSTDTQYF.

The rearrangement uses TRBV4-2 and TRBJ1-2; 7 bases fit TRBD1. Trimming removed 2 bases from V and 4 bases from J; junction bases left unmatched: 1. This CDR3 contains 13 residues. Per germline, CDR1 LGHNA and CDR2 YNFKEQ. CDR3 bases: TGTGCCAGCAGCCAACGGACAGGCTATGGCTACACCTTC. Translation: CASSQRTGYGYTF.

This clone was counted once. This chain links TRBV5-4 with TRBJ2-5, with D uncertain. V gave up 3 bases and J gave up 5 bases, with 17 bases separating them. CDR3 length: 15 residues. Germline CDR1 and CDR2: SGHNT and YYREEE (reference sequence). CDR3 nucleotides: TGTGCCAGCAGCTCCCGGGTCAGCCTAAGGGAGACCCAGTACTTC. Protein sequence: CASSSRVSLRETQYF.

The V call is TRBV28, the J call TRBJ2-7; 9 bases agree with TRBD1. There are 13 residues in the CDR3. Germline assignment: CDR1 MDHEN and CDR2 SYDVKM. After removal of 10 bases from V and 7 bases from J, the junction contained 11 bases not matched to a gene. The CDR3 region has the DNA TGTGCCATCAAGGACAGGGGTAGGAGGGAGCAGTACTTC. The encoded protein is CAIKDRGRREQYF.

To note about this clone: Sequence at one end of the junction differs from germline and may be a read error. The rearrangement joins TRBV18 to TRBJ2-5, with no clear D. Germline V gene lookup returns CDR1 KGHSH and CDR2 LQKENI. The CDR3 consists of 13 residues. CDR3 amino acids: CASSPSGQGTQYF. The CDR3 DNA reads as TGTGCCAGCTCACCTAGTGGCCAAGGGACCCAGTACTTC.